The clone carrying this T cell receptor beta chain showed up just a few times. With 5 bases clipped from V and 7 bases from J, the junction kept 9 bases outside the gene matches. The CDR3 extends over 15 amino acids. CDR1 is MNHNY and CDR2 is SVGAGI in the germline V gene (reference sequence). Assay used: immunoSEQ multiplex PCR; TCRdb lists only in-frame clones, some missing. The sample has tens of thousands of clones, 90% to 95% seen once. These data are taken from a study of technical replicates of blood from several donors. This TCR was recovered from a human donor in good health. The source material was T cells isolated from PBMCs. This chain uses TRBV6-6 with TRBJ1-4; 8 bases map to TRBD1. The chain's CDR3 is CASSKLDRDAEKLFF. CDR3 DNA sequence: TGTGCCAGCAGTAAACTGGACAGGGACGCTGAAAAACTGTTTTTT.